Each of the 24 T cell receptor beta chains below was sequenced from the same sample in a study of early T cells in non-severe SARS-CoV-2 infection. TCRdb re-called the 5' RACE reads through MiXCR, storing one row per CDR3 protein. This sample has roughly 80,000 distinct CDR3 sequences; about a sixth occur once, and the top ten carry 2.9%. The sequenced sample consisted of whole blood. Receptors were obtained from an adult who was a healthcare worker with PCR-confirmed SARS-CoV-2 infection or an uninfected control (not recorded which).

Here the CDR3 DNA reads TGCAGTGCTAGAGGTTACCTACTAGGGTACGAGCAGTACTTC. Translated, it gives CSARGYLLGYEQYF. The chain joins TRBV20-1 to TRBJ2-7, with a weak D call TRBD2 (5 bases). Germline lookup yields CDR1 DFQATT and CDR2 SNEGSKA (reference sequence). V lost 1 base and J 4 bases, leaving 14 bases between the germline ends. The CDR3 consists of 14 residues.

The chain carries TRBV3-1 and TRBJ2-3; the D gene is possibly TRBD2 (6 bases). The CDR3 totals 15 residues. Trimming pared 3 bases from V and 4 bases from J, leaving 14 bases between. Germline V gives CDR1 LGHDT, CDR2 YNNKEL (reference sequence). The CDR3 loop reads CASSHTGSRADTQYF. For the CDR3, the DNA is TGTGCCAGCAGCCATACCGGGAGTAGGGCAGATACGCAGTATTTT.

The chain employs TRBV20-1 and TRBJ2-1; TRBD2 matches 7 bases. With 6 bases clipped from V and 4 bases from J, the junction kept 12 bases outside the gene matches. CDR1 is DFQATT, CDR2 SNEGSKA, per germline (reference sequence). The CDR3 length is 15 residues. The CDR3: CSAKKPGLSYNEQFF. The CDR3 coding sequence is TGCAGTGCCAAGAAACCGGGACTATCATACAATGAGCAGTTCTTC.

About this clonotype itself: This may come from a read error, since a much larger clone is one base off. The chain employs TRBV11-3 and TRBJ2-4, with a weak D call TRBD2 (5 bases). Trimming cost V 2 bases and J 2 bases, with 13 bases left between them. Germline V CDR1 and CDR2: SGHNT, YENEEA. The CDR3 consists of 16 residues. In nucleotides, the CDR3 is TGTGCCAGCAGCTTAAGGGAGTCTGGGTCCAAAAACATTCAGTACTTC. Encoded protein: CASSLRESGSKNIQYF. Variable domain in full (rest from reference TRBV11-3 and TRBJ2-4): EAGVVQSPRYKIIEKKQPVAFWCNPISGHNTLYWYLQNLGQGPELLIRYENEEAVDDSQLPKDRFSAERLKGVDSTLKIQPAELGDSAVYLCASSLRESGSKNIQYFGAGTRLSVL.

CDR3 in DNA: TGTGCCAGCAGCCCTCGGACAGTCCTAGCGGGAGGGCCGAGGAATGAGCAGTTCTTC. The encoded protein is CASSPRTVLAGGPRNEQFF. V is TRBV13 and J is TRBJ2-1; 12 bases agree with TRBD2. The CDR3 is 19 residues long. The junction had 18 bases not matched to a gene; V was cut back by 5 bases and J by 7 bases. Germline values: CDR1 PRHDT, CDR2 FYEKMQ (reference sequence).

The chain couples TRBV20-1 to TRBJ2-5; D gene uncertain. CDR1 is DFQATT and CDR2 is SNEGSKA in the germline V gene (reference sequence). The CDR3 is 11 amino acids. Trimming pared 2 bases from V and 4 bases from J, leaving 5 bases between. CDR3 protein: CSARPLETQYF. The CDR3 DNA reads as TGCAGTGCTAGACCTCTAGAGACCCAGTACTTC.

J is TRBJ1-1 and V is TRBV11-3; D is undetermined. Trimming left V 1 base short and J 0 bases short, with 9 bases between. The CDR3 loop spans 15 amino acids. CDR1 is SGHNT, CDR2 YENEEA, per germline. CDR3 bases: TGTGCCAGCAGCTTAGCTGAGCGTATGAACACTGAAGCTTTCTTT. Translated, it gives CASSLAERMNTEAFF.

This clonotype appeared a few times. The genes are TRBV20-1 and TRBJ2-7; 16 nucleotides line up with TRBD2. The ends lost 8 bases at V and 2 bases at J; junction bases unmatched: 18. This CDR3 comprises 19 residues. CDR1 DFQATT and CDR2 SNEGSKA come from the germline V gene (reference sequence). For the CDR3, the DNA is TGCAGTCTAAGATCACCGGGAGGGACTAGCGGGGGGGCCGCCTACGAGCAGTACTTC. It is translated as CSLRSPGGTSGGAAYEQYF.

In its sample, this clonotype was seen a few times. The rearrangement links TRBV11-2 to TRBJ2-5; D possibly corresponds to TRBD2 (5 bases). There are 16 residues in the CDR3. V dropped 1 base and J dropped 1 base, with 13 bases sitting between them. CDR1 SGHAT and CDR2 FQNNGV come from the germline V gene. The CDR3 sequence: CASSLVWSRGQETQYF. The CDR3 DNA is TGTGCCAGCAGCTTAGTTTGGTCCCGGGGCCAAGAGACCCAGTACTTC.

This clonotype was seen many times. The chain links TRBV5-1 to TRBJ2-5; the match to TRBD1 covers 9 bases. The CDR3 contains 14 residues. Trimming cost V 4 bases and J 6 bases; bases outside gene matches: 7. Germline CDR1 reads SGHRS; CDR2 reads YFSETQ. The chain's CDR3 is CASSEGQGQKTQYF. In DNA form, the CDR3 reads TGCGCCAGCAGCGAGGGACAGGGTCAGAAGACCCAGTACTTC.

This clonotype was found a few times. The V and J genes are TRBV7-2 and TRBJ2-1; 7 bases line up with TRBD2. The CDR3 has 13 residues. Trimming cost V 8 bases and J 9 bases; bases outside gene matches: 10. Germline V gene data show CDR1 as SGHTA and CDR2 as FQGNSA. CDR3: CASGPRLAGEQFF. The CDR3 coding sequence is TGTGCCAGCGGCCCTAGACTAGCAGGTGAGCAGTTCTTC.

The chain couples TRBV7-2 to TRBJ2-5; possible D gene TRBD1, 6 bases. In germline, CDR1 is SGHTA, CDR2 FQGNSA. The CDR3 is 14 residues long. Trimming cost V 5 bases and J 1 base, with 11 bases left between them. In DNA form, the CDR3 reads TGTGCCAGCAGCCTCTTAGGGGGCCAAGAGACCCAGTACTTC. Protein sequence: CASSLLGGQETQYF.

V usage is TRBV9 and J usage is TRBJ2-1, with D possibly TRBD2 on 6 matching bases. The ends were cut back, 0 bases at V and 3 bases at J, with 10 bases in the middle. Germline V gene data show CDR1 as SGDLS and CDR2 as YYNGEE. CDR3 size: 15 residues. The DNA for the CDR3 is TGTGCCAGCAGCGTAGGTGGCGGGAACTACAATGAGCAGTTCTTC. Amino acid sequence: CASSVGGGNYNEQFF.

This clonotype came up a few times. The rearrangement uses TRBV12-5 and TRBJ2-6; D gene ambiguous. The V end was cut by 4 bases, the J end by 7 bases, with 11 bases between. This CDR3 spans 14 amino acids. CDR1 and CDR2 from the germline V gene are LGHNT and FRNRAP. In DNA form, the CDR3 reads TGTGCTAGTGGTTCCCAAGGCCGCGCCAACGTCCTGACTTTC. It yields the protein CASGSQGRANVLTF. The full variable domain, completed using reference TRBV12-5 and TRBJ2-6, is DARVTQTPRHKVTEMGQEVTMRCQPILGHNTVFWYRQTMMQGLELLAYFRNRAPLDDSGMPKDRFSAEMPDATLATLKIQPSEPRDSAVYFCASGSQGRANVLTFGAGSRLTVL.

This clonotype was detected ten times or more. The chain recombines TRBV28 with TRBJ2-7; weak D call: TRBD2 (5 bases). Germline assignment: CDR1 MDHEN and CDR2 SYDVKM. There are 14 residues in the CDR3. Trimming took off 10 bases at V and 7 bases at J, with 23 bases between the two ends. CDR3 sequence reads: CAIQPGTPIKEQYF. The CDR3 DNA follows: TGTGCCATACAACCGGGAACTCCGATTAAGGAGCAGTACTTC.

This clonotype was observed a few times. The V and J genes are TRBV6-5 and TRBJ1-5; 12 nucleotides line up with TRBD1. V dropped 6 bases and J dropped 1; count of bases not matched to a gene: 10. Per germline, CDR1 MNHEY and CDR2 SVGAGI. This CDR3 has 18 amino acids. The CDR3 region is CASSRTGQGAQSNQPQHF. The CDR3 DNA sequence: TGTGCCAGCAGCCGGACGGGACAGGGGGCTCAGAGCAATCAGCCCCAGCATTTT.

This clonotype was detected a few times. This sequence joins TRBV9 and TRBJ2-3; possibly TRBD2 for D (5 bases). Per germline, CDR1 SGDLS and CDR2 YYNGEE. The CDR3 is made up of 14 amino acids. Trimming pared 4 bases from V and 0 bases from J, leaving 9 bases between. In DNA, the CDR3 is TGTGCCAGCAGCACATGGGAGAGCACAGATACGCAGTATTTT. It specifies CASSTWESTDTQYF. Combining the CDR3 with reference TRBV9 and TRBJ2-3 gives the whole variable domain DSGVTQTPKHLITATGQRVTLRCSPRSGDLSVYWYQQSLDQGLQFLIQYYNGEERAKGNILERFSAQQFPDLHSELNLSSLELGDSALYFCASSTWESTDTQYFGPGTRLTVL.

This clonotype has only a few counts. The CDR3 DNA reads as TGTGCCAGCAGCTTACTAATGGGGGAGTACCAAGAGACCCAGTACTTC. Translation: CASSLLMGEYQETQYF. The chain employs TRBV7-8 and TRBJ2-5; TRBD1 or TRBD2 may be the D gene (5 bases each). Germline V gene data show CDR1 as SGHVS and CDR2 as FQNEAQ. The CDR3 consists of 16 residues. Trimming removed 2 bases from V and 0 bases from J, with 13 bases in between.

The V gene is TRBV7-2, the J gene TRBJ2-7, with 7 positions matching TRBD2. Germline lookup yields CDR1 SGHTA and CDR2 FQGNSA. With V trimmed by 3 bases and J by 9 bases, 8 bases remained unmatched. The CDR3 covers 13 residues. The CDR3 loop reads CASSLAGVKRQYF. The CDR3 DNA is TGTGCCAGCAGCTTGGCGGGGGTAAAGAGGCAGTACTTC. Combining the CDR3 with reference TRBV7-2 and TRBJ2-7 gives the whole variable domain GAGVSQSPSNKVTEKGKDVELRCDPISGHTALYWYRQSLGQGLEFLIYFQGNSAPDKSGLPSDRFSAERTGGSVSTLTIQRTQQEDSAVYLCASSLAGVKRQYFGPGTRLTVT.

The chain combines TRBV2 with TRBJ1-1, with D maybe TRBD1 (5 bases). V was pared by 8 bases and J by 1 base, with 11 bases between. The length of the CDR3 is 13 residues. Germline V CDR1 and CDR2: SNHLY, FYNNEI. The CDR3 coding sequence is TGTGCCAGCGCCGGGACGGCGAACACTGAAGCTTTCTTT. Protein: CASAGTANTEAFF.

The rearrangement joins TRBV29-1 to TRBJ2-1; D gene uncertain. Per the germline V gene, CDR1 is SQVTM and CDR2 is ANQGSEA. This CDR3 has 10 residues. Deletions cut 7 bases from V and 5 bases from J, with 6 bases between. CDR3 sequence (DNA): TGCAGCGCCGTTAACAATGAGCAGTTCTTC. Its protein product is CSAVNNEQFF.

This clonotype was seen at least ten times. This chain connects TRBV5-1 to TRBJ2-3; D ambiguous. V was shortened by 4 bases and J by 6 bases, with 12 bases between the two germline ends. This CDR3 has 13 amino acids. The V gene's germline CDR1 is SGHRS and CDR2 YFSETQ. CDR3 bases: TGCGCCAGCAGCCGGACCCAAGGGGATACGCAGTATTTT. Translated: CASSRTQGDTQYF.

This chain links TRBV12-3 or TRBV12-4 with TRBJ2-1; possible D gene TRBD2, 5 bases. V shed 4 bases and J shed 16 bases, with 14 bases lying between them. CDR3 length: 11 residues. The CDR3 loop reads CASSYLEAEFF. The CDR3 coding sequence is TGTGCCAGCAGTTACCTGGAGGCGGAATTCTTC.

This clonotype was seen a few times. The chain combines TRBV11-3 with TRBJ2-3, with 9 bases fitting TRBD2. Trimming removed 5 bases from V and 5 bases from J; junction bases left unmatched: 11. This CDR3 is built from 16 residues. CDR1 and CDR2 from the germline V gene are SGHNT and YENEEA. This CDR3 is CASSLWASGVGDTQYF. CDR3 DNA: TGTGCCAGCAGCCTTTGGGCTAGCGGGGTAGGAGATACGCAGTATTTT.